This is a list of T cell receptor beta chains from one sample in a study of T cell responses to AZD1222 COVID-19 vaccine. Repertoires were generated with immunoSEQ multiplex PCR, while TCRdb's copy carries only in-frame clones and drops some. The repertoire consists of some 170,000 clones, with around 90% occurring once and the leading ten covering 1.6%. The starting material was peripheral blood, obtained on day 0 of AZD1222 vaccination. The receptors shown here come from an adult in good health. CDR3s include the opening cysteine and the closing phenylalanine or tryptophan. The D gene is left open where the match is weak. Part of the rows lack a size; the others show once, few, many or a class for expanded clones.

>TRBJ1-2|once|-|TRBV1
TGCACCAGCAGCCATAAAAAGGGGAGGGGCTACACCTTC
CTSSHKKGRGYTF
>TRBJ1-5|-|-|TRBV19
TGTGCCAGTAGCCGGACCGGCCCCTCTAATCAGCCCCAGCATTTT
CASSRTGPSNQPQHF
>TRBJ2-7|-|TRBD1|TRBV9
TGTGCCAGCAGCCCTCGGACAGGGTCAGACTACGAGCAGTACTTC
CASSPRTGSDYEQYF
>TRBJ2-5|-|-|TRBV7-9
TGTGCCAGCAGCTTATTTTCAGGGTACGAGACCCAGTACTTC
CASSLFSGYETQYF
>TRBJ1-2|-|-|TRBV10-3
TGTGCCATCAGTGAGGATGTAGTCCCCCCCTATGGCTACACCTTC
CAISEDVVPPYGYTF
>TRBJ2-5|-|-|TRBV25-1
TGTGCCAGCAGTGAGCCGGGACTTTCCAAAGAGACCCAGTACTTC
CASSEPGLSKETQYF
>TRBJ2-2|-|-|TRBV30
TGTGCCTGGAGTATAAACACCGGGGAGCTGTTTTTT
CAWSINTGELFF
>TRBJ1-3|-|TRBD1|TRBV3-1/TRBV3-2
TGTGCCAGCAGCCCGTCCCCCACAGGGGGATTTGGAAACACCATATATTTT
CASSPSPTGGFGNTIYF
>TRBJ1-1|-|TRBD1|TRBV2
TGTGCAAGCTCGGGACAGGGGTTAGTGAACACTGAAGCTTTCTTT
CASSGQGLVNTEAFF
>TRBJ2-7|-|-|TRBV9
TGTGCCAGCAGCGTAGGTCCTAGCAAGGTGTCCTACGAGCAGTACTTC
CASSVGPSKVSYEQYF
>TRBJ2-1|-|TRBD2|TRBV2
TGTGCCAGCACTTTGACTAGCGGAGCCTACAATGAGCAGTTCTTC
CASTLTSGAYNEQFF
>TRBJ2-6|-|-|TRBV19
TGTGCCAGTAGTATTAGTCGGGCCTCTGGGGCCAACGTCCTGACTTTC
CASSISRASGANVLTF
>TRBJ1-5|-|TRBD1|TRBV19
TGTGCCAGTAGGAACGGACAGGGAAGTCAGCCCCAGCATTTT
CASRNGQGSQPQHF
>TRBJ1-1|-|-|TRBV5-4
TGTGCCAGCAGCTTGAATCGGAGAAACACTGAAGCTTTCTTT
CASSLNRRNTEAFF
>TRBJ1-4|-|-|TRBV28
TGTGCCAGCAGAGCACGGAGGGAGATATGGGAAAAACTGTTTTTT
CASRARREIWEKLFF
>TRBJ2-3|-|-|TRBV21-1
TGTGCCAGCAGCCCAAAAACAGGGGACAATCCAGATACGCAGTATTTT
CASSPKTGDNPDTQYF
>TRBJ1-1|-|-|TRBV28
TGTGCCAGCAACGTGAACACTGAAGCTTTCTTT
CASNVNTEAFF
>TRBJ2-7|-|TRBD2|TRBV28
TGTGCCAGCAGTTCAGCGGGAGGTAATTCCTACGAGCAGTACTTC
CASSSAGGNSYEQYF
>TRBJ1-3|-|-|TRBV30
TGTGCCTGGAGTCTCCGGGACCTAATTGGAAACACCATATATTTT
CAWSLRDLIGNTIYF
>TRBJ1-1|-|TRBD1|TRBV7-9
TGTGCCAGCAGCCGAGGGGGACAGGGAAGGAACACTGAAGCTTTCTTT
CASSRGGQGRNTEAFF
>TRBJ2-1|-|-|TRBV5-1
TGCGCCAGCAGCGCGGGGGCTAATGAGCAGTTCTTC
CASSAGANEQFF
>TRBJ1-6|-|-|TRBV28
TGTGCCAGCGGCTCACCCCTCCACTTT
CASGSPLHF
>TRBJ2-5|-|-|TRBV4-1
TGCGCCAGCAGCCGTGGGCCCTCCCTTGGGTTGCAAGAGACCCAGTACTTC
CASSRGPSLGLQETQYF
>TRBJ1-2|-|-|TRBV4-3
TGCGCCAGCAGCCAATCCATCGGGACGGTACTGTATGGCTACACCTTC
CASSQSIGTVLYGYTF
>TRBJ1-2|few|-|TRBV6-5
TGTGCCAGCAGTTACTCTGGGGTCGCCCTAGATGGCTACACCTTC
CASSYSGVALDGYTF
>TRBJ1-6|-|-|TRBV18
TGTGCCAGCTCACCACCGGGGGGGAATGGTTCACCCCTCCACTTT
CASSPPGGNGSPLHF
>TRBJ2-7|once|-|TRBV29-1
TGCAGCGTTAAGGGGGACCCTTCCAAGGCGGACGAGCAGTACTTC
CSVKGDPSKADEQYF
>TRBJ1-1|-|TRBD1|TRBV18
TGTGCCAGCTCACCGGGACAGGGTCTTGAAGCTTTCTTT
CASSPGQGLEAFF
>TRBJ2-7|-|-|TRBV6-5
TGTGCCAGCAGTACGGATCCCTACGAGCAGTACTTC
CASSTDPYEQYF
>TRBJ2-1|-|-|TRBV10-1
TGCGCCAGCAGTGAGGCGGGACTCAAAACCTACAATGAGCAGTTCTTC
CASSEAGLKTYNEQFF
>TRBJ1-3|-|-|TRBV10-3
TGTGCCAGCCACAGCGGAGACTCTGGAAACACCATATATTTT
CASHSGDSGNTIYF
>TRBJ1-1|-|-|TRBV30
TGTGCCTGGAGTGTCCGTCAACTGAACACTGAAGCTTTCTTT
CAWSVRQLNTEAFF
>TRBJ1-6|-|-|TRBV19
TGTGCCAGCTCGGAGGGGACCCTAGGTAATTCACCCCTCCACTTT
CASSEGTLGNSPLHF
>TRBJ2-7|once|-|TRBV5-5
TGTGCCAGCAGCTTGGGACGGGGGCTGAGCTCCTACGAGCAGTACTTC
CASSLGRGLSSYEQYF
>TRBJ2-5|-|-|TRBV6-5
TGTGCCAGCAGTTCCTCAGGGGCCTCTCTGGAGACCCAGTACTTC
CASSSSGASLETQYF
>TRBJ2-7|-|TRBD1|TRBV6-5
TGTGCCAGCAGCCCCAAAAACAGGGGGTACGAGCAGTACTTC
CASSPKNRGYEQYF
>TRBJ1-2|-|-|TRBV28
TGTGCCAGCAGTTTATCAACGCGGGGAGGGGTTGATGGCTACACCTTC
CASSLSTRGGVDGYTF
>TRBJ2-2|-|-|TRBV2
TGTGCCAGCGCAGGCAGGGGCTCATGGGGGGAGCTGTTTTTT
CASAGRGSWGELFF
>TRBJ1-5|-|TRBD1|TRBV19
TGTGCCAGTAGGACTACCGGGACAGCGAATCAGCCCCAGCATTTT
CASRTTGTANQPQHF
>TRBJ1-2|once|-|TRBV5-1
TGCGCCAGCAGCCCGTCGGGGGGGTCCTATGGCTACACCTTC
CASSPSGGSYGYTF
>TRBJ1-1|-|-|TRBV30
TGTGCCTGGGTTGAGATGAACACTGAAGCTTTCTTT
CAWVEMNTEAFF
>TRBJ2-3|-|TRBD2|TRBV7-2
TGTGCCAGCGGCTTAGCGGGAGGGCCCGGTGTTCCAGATACGCAGTATTTT
CASGLAGGPGVPDTQYF
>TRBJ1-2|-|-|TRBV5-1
TGCGCCAGCAGCTTCGCAGGGGACGCCACCCGATATGGCTACACCTTC
CASSFAGDATRYGYTF
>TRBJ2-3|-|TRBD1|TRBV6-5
TGTGCCAGCAGTTACCAAACAGGGGTCCCAGATACGCAGTATTTT
CASSYQTGVPDTQYF
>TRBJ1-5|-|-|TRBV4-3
TGCGCCAGCAGCCAAGCTATATTGGGCCTGGGTAGCAATCAGCCCCAGCATTTT
CASSQAILGLGSNQPQHF
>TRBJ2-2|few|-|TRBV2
TGTGCCAGCGGGGGGACGGCCAGGGCCGGGGAGCTGTTTTTT
CASGGTARAGELFF
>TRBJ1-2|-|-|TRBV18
TGTGCCAGCTCGCAATCGACAGGTCATAACTATGGCTACACCTTC
CASSQSTGHNYGYTF
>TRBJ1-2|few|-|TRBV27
TGTGCCAGCAGTTTATGGCCTATCATAGGAGGCTACACCTTC
CASSLWPIIGGYTF
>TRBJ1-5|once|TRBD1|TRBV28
TGTGCCAGCAGTCCGACCGGGACAGGCCTTCCAAGGGGCAATCAGCCCCAGCATTTT
CASSPTGTGLPRGNQPQHF
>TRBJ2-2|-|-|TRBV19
TGTGCCAGTAGTAATCTCCTAGGGGATAACACCGGGGAGCTGTTTTTT
CASSNLLGDNTGELFF
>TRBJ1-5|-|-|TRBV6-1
TGTGCCAGCAGTGAAAAAGACAGCTACAATCAGCCCCAGCATTTT
CASSEKDSYNQPQHF
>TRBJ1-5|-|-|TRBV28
TGTGCCAGCTACCCTATAACAGGGAACAATCAGCCCCAGCATTTT
CASYPITGNNQPQHF
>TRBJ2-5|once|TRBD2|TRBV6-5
TGTGCCAGCAGTTACTCGACGGGGGGAGGACAAGAGACCCAGTACTTC
CASSYSTGGGQETQYF
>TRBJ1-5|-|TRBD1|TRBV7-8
TGTGCCAGCGGCGGGACAGGGACCCGCAATCAGCCCCAGCATTTT
CASGGTGTRNQPQHF
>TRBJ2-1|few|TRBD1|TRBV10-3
TGTGCCATCAGCTACTCGGACAGGAAATCCTACAATGAGCAGTTCTTC
CAISYSDRKSYNEQFF
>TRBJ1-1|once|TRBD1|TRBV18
TGTGCCAGCCAAAATAACCAAAACAGGGGAGCGGAAGCTTTCTTT
CASQNNQNRGAEAFF
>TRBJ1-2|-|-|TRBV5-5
TGTGCCAGCAGCTTGGTGGTGACAGCTAACTATGGCTACACCTTC
CASSLVVTANYGYTF